Following are 4 T cell receptor beta chains from one sample sequenced in a study of response to subunit inactivated influenza vaccine. Each CDR3 protein is one row after TCRdb ran MiXCR on the RT-PCR reads. The table includes fewer than 800,000 distinct CDR3 sequences, 15% to 19% detected once. The sequencing here drew on PBMCs from blood, taken roughly 12 days after vaccination. These receptors were taken from a man aged 50 to 59 who received an inactivated influenza vaccine.

This clonotype appeared a few times. The chain is built from TRBV12-3 or TRBV12-4 and TRBJ2-7; D might be TRBD2 (5 bases). The germline V and J ends were trimmed by 3 bases and 2 bases, with 11 bases remaining between them. The CDR3 covers 14 residues. The CDR3 reads CASSFSYGTYEQYF. The CDR3 DNA reads as TGTGCCAGCAGTTTTTCTTACGGGACCTACGAGCAGTACTTC.

The chain couples TRBV5-6 to TRBJ2-3; 8 nucleotides align to TRBD2. The CDR3 runs to 16 residues. J was trimmed by 8 bases and V by 4 bases; bases with no gene match: 15. Germline V gene data show CDR1 as SGHDT and CDR2 as YYEEEE. The CDR3 spells CASSRKAGGPRGTQYF. The CDR3 DNA reads TGTGCCAGCAGCCGGAAGGCGGGAGGCCCCCGAGGTACGCAGTATTTT.

The J gene is TRBJ2-1, the V gene TRBV5-1; TRBD1 matches 7 bases. The CDR3 consists of 15 residues. Per germline, CDR1 SGHRS and CDR2 YFSETQ. The ends lost 6 bases at V and 5 bases at J; junction bases unmatched: 11. In DNA, the CDR3 is TGCGCCAGCAATCTTAGGGACAGTGGCAACAATGAGCAGTTCTTC. Protein: CASNLRDSGNNEQFF.

CDR3 DNA: TGCAGTGCCAATCGACAAGCCCCCTACGAGCAGTACTTC. Its protein is CSANRQAPYEQYF. J is TRBJ2-7 and V is TRBV20-1, with D unclear. The V end was cut by 6 bases, the J end by 2 bases, with 14 bases between. This CDR3 has 13 residues. Germline CDR1 is DFQATT and CDR2 is SNEGSKA (reference sequence).